These 24 T cell receptor beta chains share one sample of origin, sequenced in a study of blood T cells in healthy people across ages. A second 7 to 11 cycle PCR used barcoded and J-beta primers. TCRdb processed the 5' RACE reads anew with MiXCR; each CDR3 protein has one entry. The sample records about 830,000 distinct CDR3 sequences, 55% to 65% being singletons. Input material: blood. These receptors originate from a man aged 25 to 45 in good health.

The chain couples TRBV7-9 to TRBJ1-2, with D unclear. Germline loops: CDR1 SEHNR, CDR2 FQNEAQ (reference sequence). This CDR3 comprises 14 residues. Trimming pared 0 bases from V and 8 bases from J, leaving 13 bases between. The CDR3 is CASSLAQTGQGYTF. The CDR3, as DNA: TGTGCCAGCAGCTTAGCGCAGACCGGCCAGGGCTACACCTTC.

The rearrangement uses TRBV5-1 and TRBJ2-7, with 9 bases fitting TRBD1. Germline V lookup: CDR1 SGHRS, CDR2 YFSETQ. The CDR3 sequence is 14 residues long. V gave up 0 bases and J gave up 6 bases; unmatched junction bases: 4. The CDR3 DNA reads as TGCGCCAGCAGCTTGGGAGACAGGGGGGTCGAGCAGTACTTC. Protein sequence: CASSLGDRGVEQYF.

CDR3 residues: CASSPRTGREQYF. The CDR3 region has the DNA TGTGCCAGCAGCCCGCGGACAGGGCGCGAGCAGTACTTC. The chain employs TRBV9 and TRBJ2-7; 8 positions agree with TRBD1. Unmatched junction bases numbered 6, after V lost 4 bases and J lost 6 bases. Germline loops: CDR1 SGDLS, CDR2 YYNGEE. The CDR3 runs to 13 residues.

The chain combines TRBV6-1 with TRBJ2-2; the D gene could be TRBD1 or TRBD2 (5 bases each). Per germline, CDR1 MNHNS and CDR2 SASEGT. The V gene lost 4 bases and the J gene lost 7 bases, with 16 bases spanning the gap. This CDR3 is built from 15 residues. CDR3 protein: CASSAPGRAGGELFF. DNA of the CDR3: TGTGCCAGCAGTGCCCCGGGGCGGGCAGGCGGGGAGCTGTTTTTT.

The rearrangement links TRBV7-9 to TRBJ1-1; 7 bases are shared with TRBD1. V lost 4 bases to trimming and J lost 5 bases; unmatched junction nucleotides: 10. This CDR3 is 15 amino acids long. CDR1 is SEHNR, CDR2 FQNEAQ, per germline (reference sequence). Here the CDR3 DNA reads TGTGCCAGCAGCTCGTCACAGGGGTATAGTACTGAAGCTTTCTTT. The encoded protein is CASSSSQGYSTEAFF.

The J gene is TRBJ2-3, the V gene TRBV11-3, with 7 bases lining up with TRBD1. The CDR3 extends over 13 amino acids. Germline CDR1 is SGHNT and CDR2 is YENEEA. The trim removed 5 bases at V and 6 bases at J, leaving 5 bases unmatched. The CDR3 bases are TGTGCCAGCAGCCGGGACAGTGTCGATACGCAGTATTTT. Translation: CASSRDSVDTQYF.

The V and J genes are TRBV20-1 and TRBJ2-7, with a tentative D call TRBD2 (5 bases). Germline V gives CDR1 DFQATT, CDR2 SNEGSKA (reference sequence). Trimming left V 3 bases short and J 2 bases short, with 8 bases between. The CDR3 is 12 amino acids. CDR3 sequence reads: CSASGNAYEQYF. The CDR3 nucleotides read TGCAGTGCTAGCGGGAACGCCTACGAGCAGTACTTC.

In DNA, the CDR3 is TGCAGCGTTAACACAGGGGGGGAAGAGACCCAGTACTTC. Residues: CSVNTGGEETQYF. The chain uses TRBV29-1 and TRBJ2-5; D is perhaps TRBD1 (8 bases). The CDR3 extends over 13 amino acids. V lost 5 bases to trimming and J lost 3 bases, with 13 bases between them. Per germline, CDR1 SQVTM and CDR2 ANQGSEA. The variable domain in full, with the rest retrieved from reference TRBV29-1 and TRBJ2-5, is SAVISQKPSRDICQRGTSLTIQCQVDSQVTMMFWYRQQPGQSLTLIATANQGSEATYESGFVIDKFPISRPNLTFSTLTVSNMSPEDSSIYLCSVNTGGEETQYFGPGTRLLVL.

The rearrangement joins TRBV20-1 to TRBJ2-4; weak D call: TRBD1 (5 bases). Matching the DNA end better, TRBJ2-7 makes the J call doubtful. Germline CDR1 and CDR2: DFQATT and SNEGSKA (reference sequence). This CDR3 contains 13 residues. The CDR3 here is CSAERQRRYEQYF. In nucleotides, the CDR3 is TGCAGTGCGGAAAGACAGAGACGCTACGAGCAGTACTTC.

This chain connects TRBV27 to TRBJ2-7; D might be TRBD2 (5 bases). The germline V gene has CDR1 MNHEY and CDR2 SMNVEV (reference sequence). V was trimmed by 5 bases and J by 3 bases, leaving 14 bases between them. This CDR3 comprises 14 residues. The CDR3 DNA reads TGTGCCAGCAGTCCCCAGCGGACCCACTACGAGCAGTACTTC. Translating gives CASSPQRTHYEQYF.

This clonotype has a handful of counts. The J gene is TRBJ2-5, the V gene TRBV18; tentative D call: TRBD2 (7 bases). Trimming removed 2 bases from V and 2 bases from J, with 12 bases in between. Germline CDR1 and CDR2: KGHSH and LQKENI. The CDR3 runs to 15 residues. The CDR3 is CASSPRGGRQETQYF. CDR3 coding DNA: TGTGCCAGCTCACCAAGGGGGGGGCGTCAAGAGACCCAGTACTTC.

This clonotype was detected only once. V is TRBV15 and J is TRBJ2-5; D possibly corresponds to TRBD1 (7 bases). The CDR3 consists of 15 residues. V lost 5 bases and J lost 4, with 17 bases in between. Germline V gene sequence: CDR1 LNHNV, CDR2 YYDKDF (reference sequence). CDR3 sequence (DNA): TGTGCCACCAGCTGGAGGGGGCCCCTGGCAGAGACCCAGTACTTC. This codes for CATSWRGPLAETQYF. The full variable domain, its missing parts supplied by reference TRBV15 and TRBJ2-5, is DAMVIQNPRYQVTQFGKPVTLSCSQTLNHNVMYWYQQKSSQAPKLLFHYYDKDFNNEADTPDNFQSRRPNTSFCFLDIRSPGLGDTAMYLCATSWRGPLAETQYFGPGTRLLVL.

There are a few counts of this clonotype. This sequence joins TRBV6-5 and TRBJ2-7; the D is unclear. Per germline, CDR1 MNHEY and CDR2 SVGAGI. V lost 5 bases to trimming and J lost 2 bases, with 10 bases between them. The CDR3 spans 13 residues. The CDR3 DNA reads as TGTGCCAGCAGTAAAACAGATACCTACGAGCAGTACTTC. It codes for CASSKTDTYEQYF.

This clonotype came up a few times. This rearrangement joins TRBV10-3 to TRBJ2-7; D not resolved. The V and J ends lost 6 bases and 0 bases respectively, with 9 bases between them. CDR1 and CDR2 from the germline V gene are ENHRY and SYGVKD. The CDR3 spans 13 residues. This CDR3 reads CAISQLLSYEQYF. The CDR3, as DNA: TGTGCCATCAGCCAGCTACTCTCCTACGAGCAGTACTTC.

The chain employs TRBV3-1 and TRBJ2-7; unclear D gene. V was shortened by 2 bases and J by 3 bases, with 11 bases between the two germline ends. The CDR3 sequence is 14 residues long. Germline V lookup: CDR1 LGHDT, CDR2 YNNKEL (reference sequence). CDR3 residues: CASSQKWGIYEQYF. The CDR3 nucleotides read TGTGCCAGCAGCCAAAAGTGGGGAATCTACGAGCAGTACTTC.

This chain joins TRBV20-1 and TRBJ1-6; a weak D match, TRBD1 (6 bases). The CDR3 is made up of 13 amino acids. The V and J ends lost 8 bases and 9 bases respectively, with 17 bases between them. The germline V gene encodes CDR1 DFQATT and CDR2 SNEGSKA (reference sequence). CDR3 sequence: CSPETGRSSPLHF. The CDR3 nucleotides are TGCAGTCCGGAAACAGGGCGCTCTTCACCCCTCCACTTT.

This clonotype turned up a few times. The V gene is TRBV4-3, the J gene TRBJ1-2; 7 bases fit TRBD1. Germline CDR1 is LGHNA and CDR2 is YSLEER. This CDR3 region has 16 residues. The V segment lost 0 bases and the J segment 8 bases; nucleotides outside the gene matches: 12. The CDR3 coding sequence is TGCGCCAGCAGCCAAGATCAGGGGGTGTCTAGGCGAGGCTACACCTTC. Amino acids: CASSQDQGVSRRGYTF.

This chain uses TRBV12-3 or TRBV12-4 with TRBJ2-5; D may be TRBD1 (5 bases). The CDR3 covers 12 residues. V shed 6 bases and J shed 11 bases, with 16 bases lying between them. The CDR3, as DNA: TGTGCCAGCAGCCAGGGCGCGACTGAGCAGTACTTC. Its translation is CASSQGATEQYF.

The chain links TRBV4-3 to TRBJ2-3; unclear D gene. Trimming removed 1 base at V and 2 bases at J, with 10 bases between. This CDR3 has 15 amino acids. Germline CDR1 is LGHNA and CDR2 is YSLEER. CDR3 sequence: CASSQVADYTDTQYF. The CDR3 region has the DNA TGCGCCAGCAGCCAAGTGGCGGATTACACAGATACGCAGTATTTT.

This CDR3 reads CASSILRRMNTEAFF. CDR3 sequence (DNA): TGTGCCAGTAGTATCCTTAGACGCATGAACACTGAAGCTTTCTTT. The rearrangement links TRBV19 to TRBJ1-1; D is unclear. The CDR3 has 15 amino acids. The V end was cut by 3 bases, the J end by 0 bases, with 11 bases between. The V gene's germline CDR1 is LNHDA and CDR2 SQIVND (reference sequence).

This clonotype was found once. The chain has TRBV6-5 and TRBJ1-2, with TRBD1 identical over 7 bases. Trimming took 5 bases from V and 6 from J; bases not matched to a gene: 12. CDR3 length: 15 residues. CDR1 is MNHEY, CDR2 SVGAGI, per germline. CDR3 in DNA: TGTGCCAGCAGTAGAATCCGGACAGGATGGGATGGCTACACCTTC. This sequence encodes CASSRIRTGWDGYTF.

The chain combines TRBV5-1 with TRBJ2-3; 7 nucleotides align to TRBD1. Germline CDR1 is SGHRS and CDR2 is YFSETQ. V shed 4 bases, J shed 4 bases, and the junction held 6 bases outside the gene matches. The CDR3 consists of 14 residues. In DNA form, the CDR3 reads TGCGCCAGCAGCGCCGGACAGGTAGCAGATACGCAGTATTTT. Its translation is CASSAGQVADTQYF.

The sample holds a few counts of this clonotype. The chain combines TRBV2 with TRBJ2-1, with 9 bases fitting TRBD1. The CDR3 sequence is 14 residues long. The germline V gene encodes CDR1 SNHLY and CDR2 FYNNEI. V lost 6 bases and J lost 12; bases outside the gene matches: 12. The CDR3 region is CASRSDGQGMRQFF. The CDR3, as DNA: TGTGCCAGCAGGAGCGATGGACAGGGGATGAGGCAGTTCTTC.

The J gene is TRBJ1-4, the V gene TRBV20-1; D is unclear. The germline V and J ends were trimmed by 2 bases and 8 bases, with 18 bases remaining between them. CDR1 DFQATT and CDR2 SNEGSKA come from the germline V gene (reference sequence). This CDR3 is built from 15 residues. The CDR3 is CSARSLTGLEEKLFF. The CDR3 bases are TGCAGTGCTAGATCCTTAACGGGCTTGGAGGAAAAACTGTTTTTT.